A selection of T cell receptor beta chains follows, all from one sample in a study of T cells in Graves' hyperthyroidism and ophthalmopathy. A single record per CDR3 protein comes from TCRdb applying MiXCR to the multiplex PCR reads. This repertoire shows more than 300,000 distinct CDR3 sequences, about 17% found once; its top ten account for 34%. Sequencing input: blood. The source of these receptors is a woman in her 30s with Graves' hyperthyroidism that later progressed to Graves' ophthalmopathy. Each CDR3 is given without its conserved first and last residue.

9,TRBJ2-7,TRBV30,ACFGGGEQY
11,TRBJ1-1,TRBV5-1,ASSFRDSRQAF
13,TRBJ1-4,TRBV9,ASSVSTGGDEKLF
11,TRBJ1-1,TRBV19,ASSMGGPWEAF
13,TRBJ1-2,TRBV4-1,ASSQEVGTGGGYT
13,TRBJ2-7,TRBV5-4,ASSPGGQAVYEQY
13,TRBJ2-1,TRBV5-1,ASSLGVAGYNEQF
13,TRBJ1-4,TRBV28,ASSFRGATNEKLF
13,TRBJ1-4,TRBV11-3,ASSATGTGGEKLF
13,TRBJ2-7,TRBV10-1,ASSDQDRDGYEQY
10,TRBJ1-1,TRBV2,ASRDRYTEAF
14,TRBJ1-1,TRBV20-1,SALSWVLSMSTEAF
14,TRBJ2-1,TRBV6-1,ASTPTLGGGGNEQF
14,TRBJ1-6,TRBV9,ASSVGGAGRDSPLH
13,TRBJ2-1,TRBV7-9,ASSPTSFIDNEQF
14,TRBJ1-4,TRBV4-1,ASSQEGGGSREKLF
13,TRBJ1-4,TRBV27,ASSQQGGTNEKLF
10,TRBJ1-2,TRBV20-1,SASPTQGGYT
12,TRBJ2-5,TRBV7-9,ASRETEYQETQY
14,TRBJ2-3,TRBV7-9,ASSFSSREVTDTQY
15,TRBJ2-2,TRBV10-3,AIASGLAGGPTGELF
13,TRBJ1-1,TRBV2,ASSSRLRGSTEAF
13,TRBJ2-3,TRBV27,ASSFAGGPPDTQY
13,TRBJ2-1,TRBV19,ASNVAGASYNEQF
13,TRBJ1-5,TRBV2,ASSEGRAPNQPQH
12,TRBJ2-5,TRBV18,ASSPPGTGETQY
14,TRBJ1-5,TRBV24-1,ATSDFTAGDNQPQH
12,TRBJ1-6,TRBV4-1,ASSQGTGDSPLH
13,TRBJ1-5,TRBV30,AWSSPGQGNQPQH
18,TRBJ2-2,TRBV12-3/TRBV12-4,ASSLRLADNTRGRTGELF
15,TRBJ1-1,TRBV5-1,ASSLHEQGFPNTEAF
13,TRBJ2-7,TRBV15,ATSRGRLEGYEQY
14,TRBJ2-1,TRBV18,ASSPAASGGLWEQF
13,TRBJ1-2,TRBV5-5,ASSAWGREAYGYT
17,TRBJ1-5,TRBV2,ASSDGRQVMRGSNQPQH
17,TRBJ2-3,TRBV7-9,ASSLEGLAGVSGTDTQY
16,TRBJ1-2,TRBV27,ASSSRWDPRGIGYGYT
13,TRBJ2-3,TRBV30,AWSSGQGATDTQY